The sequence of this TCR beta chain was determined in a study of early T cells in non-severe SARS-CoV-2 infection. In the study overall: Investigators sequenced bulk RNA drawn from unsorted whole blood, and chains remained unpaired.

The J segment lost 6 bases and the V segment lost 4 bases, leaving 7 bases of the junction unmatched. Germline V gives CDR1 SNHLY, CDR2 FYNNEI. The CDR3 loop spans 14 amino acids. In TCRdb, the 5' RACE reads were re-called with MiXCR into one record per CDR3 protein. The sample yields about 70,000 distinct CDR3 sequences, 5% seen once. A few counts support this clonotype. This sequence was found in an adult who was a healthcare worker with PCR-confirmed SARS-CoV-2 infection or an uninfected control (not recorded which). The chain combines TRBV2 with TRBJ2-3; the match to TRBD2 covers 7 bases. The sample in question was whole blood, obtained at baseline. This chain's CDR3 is CASSVGGRRDTQYF. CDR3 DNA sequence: TGTGCCAGCAGTGTTGGCGGGAGAAGGGATACGCAGTATTTT.